This TCR beta chain is from a study of Graves' ophthalmopathy and Graves' hyperthyroidism. Study findings and constraints: A classifier, a 13-signature model, separated ophthalmopathy from stable hyperthyroidism with about 88% sensitivity and around 83% specificity. Sensitivity reached 70.59% and specificity approximately 72% when the model predicted ophthalmopathy progression. The majority of expanded thyroid clonotypes above 0.001 frequency also occurred in blood.

For repertoire sequencing, the TCR beta CDR3 regions were amplified from RNA transcripts. HTBI primers served in a first-round RT-PCR, which a second-round multiplex PCR followed. TCRdb re-derived calls from the multiplex PCR reads in MiXCR, one entry per CDR3 protein. The sample yields roughly 610,000 distinct CDR3 sequences, about 24% seen once. Hyperthyroidism patients were newly diagnosed, ill under 2 months, and aged 18 to 65 years. The ends were cut back, 0 bases at V and 8 bases at J, with 10 bases in the middle. This CDR3 contains 13 residues. Germline CDR1 and CDR2: LGHDT and YNNKEL (reference sequence). This clonotype has ten or more counts. Antigen unknown.

The gene calls are TRBV3-1 and TRBJ1-2, with a possible D match to TRBD1 (5 bases). This TCR was sampled from a woman under 30 with stable Graves' hyperthyroidism. Some clones in this sample may be carry-over from other donors' samples. Sequenced: peripheral blood. The CDR3 region has the DNA TGTGCCAGCAGCCAAGACAGGGTTGAGGGCTACACCTTC. Translated, it gives CASSQDRVEGYTF.